This T cell receptor (beta chain) was documented in a study of T cell clonality in common variable immunodeficiency. Findings and caveats of the study: Patient heterogeneity in the CVID cohort limited correlations between repertoire features and clinical complications. CVID subjects had higher TCRbeta clonality than healthy controls, most marked in about a third.

In its sample, this clone was seen many times. The antigen is undetermined. The repertoire was sequenced with immunoSEQ multiplex PCR; TCRdb's copy has only in-frame clones and lacks some. The sample includes approximately 52,000 clones, none of them occurring once. The clonotype comes from a person between 18 and 70 years old in good health. The sample taken for sequencing was peripheral blood mononuclear cells.

The sequenced CDR3 bases are TGTGCCATCAGTGAGTCCAGAGGGGACAGAGCTAATGAAAAA. This gives the protein CAISESRGDRANEK. The complete CDR3 sequence is CAISESRGDRANEKLFF. The V call is TRBV10-3, the J call TRBJ1-4, with 7 bases aligning to TRBD1. The read ends 3 residues early relative to the CDR3; the germline J gene fills the gap. The CDR3 sequence is 17 residues long. Losses at the gene ends were 0 bases for V and 3 bases for J; bases not matched to a gene: 7. In germline, CDR1 is ENHRY, CDR2 SYGVKD.